This T cell receptor (beta chain) appears in the sequencing data of a study of cytomegalovirus exposure and HLA in healthy donors. Study-level information: HLA-typed donors contributed 65 million to 85 million unique TCRs, which were held in an early data release.

Whole-study results and caveats: A few CMV-associated chains proved CMV antigen-specific in vitro. What TCR beta sequences reportedly achieved was accurate prediction of HLA-A and HLA-B alleles in most subjects.

Note on this clone: Antigen unknown.

The CDR3 length is 16 residues. Vbeta (60) and Jbeta (13) primers were used in the PCR. Libraries were prepared by immunoSEQ multiplex PCR; TCRdb keeps only in-frame clonotypes and omits some of them. The sample includes about 82,000 clones. The sequence derives from a woman aged 25-40 years in good health and CMV-seronegative. The V gene is TRBV21-1, the J gene TRBJ2-7; TRBD1, as called in the table, went unchecked against the DNA. TRBV21-1 is shown as a pseudogene. Sequenced: PBMCs. CDR3 coding DNA: TGTGCCAGCAGCAAAGGGTATCCAGGGGGCTCGTACGAGCAGTACTTC. Protein product: CASSKGYPGGSYEQYF.